This T cell receptor (beta chain) was sequenced for a study of shared clonotypes between healthy human individuals (dated by TCRdb to 2018 to 2020). With respect to the entire study: The cohort included a few men and two women between 18 and 49 years of age. For each donor, CD4 naive and CD4 memory were each given three plates, CD8 naive was given two plates, and CD8 memory was given one plate. To increase sequencing depth and limit assay-specific biases, different laboratories used diverse techniques to prepare libraries and sequence TCR repertoires. Per donor, leukapheresis produced somewhere between about 0.94 and 9.5 billion PBMCs. Blood TCR repertoires of a handful of healthy adults were deeply sequenced to estimate repertoire size and the extent of clonotype sharing between individuals. General study outcomes and caveats: Naive subsets generally had larger estimated clonotype richness than memory subsets did. Even with the large sequencing depth, rarefaction of the sorted-subset datasets indicated that sequencing was incomplete. Pairwise subsampling indicated that sequencing depth was expected to affect the degree of clonotype sharing among donors. Sampling was limited to blood, and TCR repertoires in tissue likely differ from TCR repertoires in blood. The small number of donors limited the genetic and exposure-history diversity represented. Compared with non-shared clonotypes, the clonotypes found in all four sorted-subset donors had higher generation probabilities. Approximately 5% of naive CD4, 3.5% of naive CD8, about 2.4% of memory CD4, and 0.35% to 0.5% of memory CD8 clonotypes were shared across several donors.

The donors were healthy, HIV-negative adults with no recently reported acute infections or vaccinations. Every donor was a Caucasian adult residing in Nashville, Tennessee, USA. Magnetic negative selection was used to enrich CD4+ T cells, after which naive cells were positively selected on CD45RA and the negative fraction became the memory subset. Blood was collected by leukapheresis, and PBMCs were isolated by Ficoll-Histopaque density gradient centrifugation and then cryopreserved in liquid nitrogen vapor phase. Analytical flow cytometry was used to check the purity and quantity of every magnetically sorted T cell population. From each sorted fraction, genomic DNA was isolated and quantified by UV absorbance on a Nanodrop 2000c. Using the deep immunoSEQ assay, multiplex PCR amplified TCR CDR3 regions from genomic DNA. For each cell subset, the extracted genomic DNA was distributed evenly across all wells of several immunoSEQ 96-well plates, and each plate served as one replicate. For sorted subsets, each replicate PCR was loaded with 200 ng genomic DNA, equivalent to about 33,000 T cell genomes. Purified libraries were quantified with a Qubit 3.0 fluorometer, sized on a Bioanalyzer 2100, and re-quantified with the KAPA Library Quantification kit. Every immunoSEQ 96-well plate was sequenced on a dedicated single-read 150-cycle Illumina NextSeq 550 flow cell. The study's processing was this. Because the immunoSEQ output included only junctional sequences and no quality scores, the filtering could not be the same as the filtering used for full-length reads. To assign V/J genes and CDR3, sequences were annotated using PyIR, a Python wrapper for IgBLAST v1.9, with IMGT germline references. Reads were filtered out if the reads had weak V/J assignments (E-value above 1e-6), no CDR3, stop codons, out-of-frame junctions, or ambiguous translated residues. V3J clonotypes were defined as sequences sharing the same inferred V gene, J gene, and CDR3 amino acid sequence. Percentage overlap between repertoires was computed as shared unique clonotypes divided by the size of the smaller repertoire. Richness of each repertoire was evaluated using RTK rarefaction, the Chao1 estimator, and Recon v2.1 estimates of unobserved clonotypes. Generation probabilities for all TCRbeta clonotypes obtained by the gDNA method from a handful of donors were computed using OLGA. This is the immuneACCESS table as TCRdb keeps it, with only in-frame sequences that have V and J called. A part of the clones is gone; compared with another copy, unresolved V genes explain less than half, and the rest is unexplained. V and J calls and clone size are as listed in that table; D and trimming were resolved from the DNA. Counted in this sample were approximately 1.5 million clones; 98% of them appeared once. Roughly 0.45% of the sample lies in the top ten.

Concerning this clone: No antigen is known for it. Base quality data are lacking; no much larger clone is found one base away.

Sequencing was performed on naive CD4+ T cells sorted from blood. What this sample's cell subset or site label stands for: CD45RA+ positively selected. The receptor comes from a young man in good health.

Here is the DNA: TGTGCCAGCAGCTTACGGGGGGAAGAGACCCAGTACTTC. Its protein reads: CASSLRGEETQYF. The V and J genes are TRBV5-6 and TRBJ2-5, and TRBD2 aligns with 7 junction nucleotides. Here V drops 2 bases and J drops 3 bases, and the junction holds 1 base not matched to any gene. The germline V gene provides CDR1 SGHDT and CDR2 YYEEEE. Counted from cysteine to phenylalanine, this CDR3 has 13 amino acids. Here the CDR3 DNA is all that survives: 39 bases in frame from base 1.